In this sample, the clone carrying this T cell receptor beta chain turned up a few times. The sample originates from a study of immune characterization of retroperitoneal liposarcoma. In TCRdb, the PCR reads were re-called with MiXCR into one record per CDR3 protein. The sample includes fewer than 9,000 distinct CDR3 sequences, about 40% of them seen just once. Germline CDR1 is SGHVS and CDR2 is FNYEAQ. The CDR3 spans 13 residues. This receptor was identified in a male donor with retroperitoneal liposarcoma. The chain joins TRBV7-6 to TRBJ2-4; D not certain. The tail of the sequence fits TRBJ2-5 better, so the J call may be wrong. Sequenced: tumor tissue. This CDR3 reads CASSLGYQETQYF. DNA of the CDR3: TGTGCCAGCAGCTTAGGGTACCAAGAGACCCAGTACTTC.